This T cell receptor beta chain was recorded in a study of human CD4 T cells and Enterobacteriaceae. Overall study results and limits: Matching to same-donor CFSE-low cultures alone inferred ex vivo clonotype reactivity.

On this clone itself: The target antigen is unknown.

The data were produced by immunoSEQ multiplex PCR, yet TCRdb's version contains in-frame clones alone and is incomplete. The table records 25,000 to 35,000 clones, 65% to 85% of them present only once. This CDR3 contains 14 residues. Looked up from germline, CDR1 is GTSNPN and CDR2 is SVGIG (reference sequence). The germline V and J ends were trimmed by 0 bases and 4 bases, with 12 bases remaining between them. All CD4+ cells other than CD45RA+CCR7+CD95- naive cells were sorted as memory, over 98% pure. Healthy donor blood came from Swiss blood donation centers. CD4+ T cells and monocytes were enriched with CD4 and CD14 microbeads. Before sorting, cells positive for CD8, CD14, CD16, CD56, CD19 or bright CD25 were removed.

The specimen sequenced was memory CD4+ T cells from blood. This chain links TRBV30 with TRBJ1-2; D is unresolved. The sequence derives from a human donor in good health. The CDR3 DNA follows: TGTGCCTGGAGTGTAACCAGTTTGGGCTATGGCTACACCTTC. Translation: CAWSVTSLGYGYTF.